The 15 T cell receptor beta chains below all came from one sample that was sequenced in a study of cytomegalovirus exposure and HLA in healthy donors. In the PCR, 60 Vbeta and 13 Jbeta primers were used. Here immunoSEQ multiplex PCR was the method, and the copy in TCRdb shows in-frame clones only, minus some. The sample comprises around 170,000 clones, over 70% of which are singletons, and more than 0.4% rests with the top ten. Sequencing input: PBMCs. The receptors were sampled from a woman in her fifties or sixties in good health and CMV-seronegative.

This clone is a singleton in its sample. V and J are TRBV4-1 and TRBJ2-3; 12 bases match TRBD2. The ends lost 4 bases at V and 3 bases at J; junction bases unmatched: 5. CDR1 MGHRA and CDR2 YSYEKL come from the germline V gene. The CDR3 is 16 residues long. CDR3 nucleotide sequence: TGCGCCAGCAGCCGGACCCTAGCGGGAGGGACAGATACGCAGTATTTT. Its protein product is CASSRTLAGGTDTQYF.

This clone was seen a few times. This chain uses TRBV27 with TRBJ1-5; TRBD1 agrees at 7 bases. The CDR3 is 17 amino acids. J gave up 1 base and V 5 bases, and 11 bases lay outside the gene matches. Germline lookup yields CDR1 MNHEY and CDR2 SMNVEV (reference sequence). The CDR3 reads CASSPEDRVWSNQPQHF. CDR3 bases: TGTGCCAGCAGTCCAGAAGACAGGGTATGGAGCAATCAGCCCCAGCATTTT.

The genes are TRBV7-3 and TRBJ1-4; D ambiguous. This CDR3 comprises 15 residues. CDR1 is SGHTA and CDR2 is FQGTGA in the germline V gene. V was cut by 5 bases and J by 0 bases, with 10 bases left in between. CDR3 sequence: CASSDQQTTNEKLFF. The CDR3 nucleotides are TGTGCCAGCAGCGACCAACAGACAACTAATGAAAAACTGTTTTTT.

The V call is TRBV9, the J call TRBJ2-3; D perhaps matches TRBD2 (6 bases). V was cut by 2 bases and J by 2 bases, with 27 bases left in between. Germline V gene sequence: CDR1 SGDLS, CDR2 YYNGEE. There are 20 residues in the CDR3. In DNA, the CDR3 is TGTGCCAGCAGCGTCCCTTCGGTAAAAAGGAGGGAGGTGATCACAGATACGCAGTATTTT. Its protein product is CASSVPSVKRREVITDTQYF.

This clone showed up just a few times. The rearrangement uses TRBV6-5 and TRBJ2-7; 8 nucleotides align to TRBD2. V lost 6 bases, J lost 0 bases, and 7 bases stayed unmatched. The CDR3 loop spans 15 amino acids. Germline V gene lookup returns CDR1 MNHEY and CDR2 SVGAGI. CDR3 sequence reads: CASRRSRGGSYEQYF. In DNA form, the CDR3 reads TGTGCCAGCAGACGATCCCGGGGGGGCTCCTACGAGCAGTACTTC.

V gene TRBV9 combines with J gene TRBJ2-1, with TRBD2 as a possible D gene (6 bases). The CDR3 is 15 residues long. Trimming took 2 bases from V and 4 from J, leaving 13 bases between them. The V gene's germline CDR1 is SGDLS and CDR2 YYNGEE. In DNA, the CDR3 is TGTGCCAGCAGCGTTGGAGGGAACCCTTACAATGAGCAGTTCTTC. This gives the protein CASSVGGNPYNEQFF.

CDR3 DNA sequence: TGTGCCAGCAGTCCTTTAGACAGGCTAAATAGTCAGCCCCAGCATTTT. Its protein is CASSPLDRLNSQPQHF. The rearrangement uses TRBV27 and TRBJ1-5; D is possibly TRBD1 (6 bases). The CDR3 has 16 amino acids. Germline CDR1 reads MNHEY; CDR2 reads SMNVEV (reference sequence). Trimming stripped 5 bases from V and 6 bases from J, with 20 bases between.

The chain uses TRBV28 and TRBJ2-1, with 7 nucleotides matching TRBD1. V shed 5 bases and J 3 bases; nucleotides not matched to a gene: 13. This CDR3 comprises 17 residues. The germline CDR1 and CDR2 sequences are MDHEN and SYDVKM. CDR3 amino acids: CASSPEGGGQGYNEQFF. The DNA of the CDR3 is TGTGCCAGCAGTCCCGAAGGGGGCGGACAAGGCTACAATGAGCAGTTCTTC.

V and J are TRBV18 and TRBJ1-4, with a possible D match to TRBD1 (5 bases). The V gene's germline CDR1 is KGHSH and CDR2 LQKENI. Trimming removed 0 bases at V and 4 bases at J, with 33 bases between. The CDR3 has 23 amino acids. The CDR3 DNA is TGTGCCAGCTCACCACCCCAATCGACAGTGTTCACATGGTCGGCCAGAAGTAATGAAAAACTGTTTTTT. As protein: CASSPPQSTVFTWSARSNEKLFF.

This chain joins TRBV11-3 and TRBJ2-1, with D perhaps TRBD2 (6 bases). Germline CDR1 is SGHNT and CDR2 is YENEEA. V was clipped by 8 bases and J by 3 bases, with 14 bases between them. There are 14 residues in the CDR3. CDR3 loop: CASDGTPNYNEQFF. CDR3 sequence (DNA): TGTGCCAGCGACGGGACTCCAAACTACAATGAGCAGTTCTTC. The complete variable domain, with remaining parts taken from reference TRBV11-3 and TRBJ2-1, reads EAGVVQSPRYKIIEKKQPVAFWCNPISGHNTLYWYLQNLGQGPELLIRYENEEAVDDSQLPKDRFSAERLKGVDSTLKIQPAELGDSAVYLCASDGTPNYNEQFFGPGTRLTVL.

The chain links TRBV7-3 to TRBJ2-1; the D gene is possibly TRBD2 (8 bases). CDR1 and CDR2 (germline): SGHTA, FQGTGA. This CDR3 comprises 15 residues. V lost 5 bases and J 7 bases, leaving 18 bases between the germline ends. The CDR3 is CASSPGRGPENEQFF. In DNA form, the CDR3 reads TGTGCCAGCAGCCCCGGGAGGGGGCCGGAAAATGAGCAGTTCTTC.

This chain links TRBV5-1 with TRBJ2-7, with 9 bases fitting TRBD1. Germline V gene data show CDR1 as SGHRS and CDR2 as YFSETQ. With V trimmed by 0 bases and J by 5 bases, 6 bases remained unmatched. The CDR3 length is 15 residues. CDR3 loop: CASSLVGGTGNEQYF. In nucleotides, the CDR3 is TGCGCCAGCAGCTTGGTAGGAGGGACAGGGAACGAGCAGTACTTC. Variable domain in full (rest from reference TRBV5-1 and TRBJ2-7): KAGVTQTPRYLIKTRGQQVTLSCSPISGHRSVSWYQQTPGQGLQFLFEYFSETQRNKGNFPGRFSGRQFSNSRSEMNVSTLELGDSALYLCASSLVGGTGNEQYFGPGTRLTVT.

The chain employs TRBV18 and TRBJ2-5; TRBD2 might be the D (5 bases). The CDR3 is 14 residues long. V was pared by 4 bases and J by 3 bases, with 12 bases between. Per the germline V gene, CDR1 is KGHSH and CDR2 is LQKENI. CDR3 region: CASSLLRAKETQYF. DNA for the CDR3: TGTGCCAGCTCACTCCTGCGGGCGAAAGAGACCCAGTACTTC.

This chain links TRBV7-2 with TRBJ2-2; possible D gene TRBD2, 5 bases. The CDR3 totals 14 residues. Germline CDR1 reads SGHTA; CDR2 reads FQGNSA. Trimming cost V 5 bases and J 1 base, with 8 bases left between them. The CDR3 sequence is CASSRTWNTGELFF. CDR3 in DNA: TGTGCCAGCAGCCGGACTTGGAACACCGGGGAGCTGTTTTTT. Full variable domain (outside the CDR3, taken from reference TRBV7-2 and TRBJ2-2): GAGVSQSPSNKVTEKGKDVELRCDPISGHTALYWYRQSLGQGLEFLIYFQGNSAPDKSGLPSDRFSAERTGGSVSTLTIQRTQQEDSAVYLCASSRTWNTGELFFGEGSRLTVL.

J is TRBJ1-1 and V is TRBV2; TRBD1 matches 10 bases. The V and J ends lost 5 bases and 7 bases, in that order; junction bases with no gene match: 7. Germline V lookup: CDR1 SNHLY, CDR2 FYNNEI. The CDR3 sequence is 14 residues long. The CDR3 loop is CASSLDRDRGEAFF. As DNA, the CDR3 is TGTGCCAGCAGTTTGGACCGGGACAGGGGTGAAGCTTTCTTT. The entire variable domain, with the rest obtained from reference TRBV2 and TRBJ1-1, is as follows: EPEVTQTPSHQVTQMGQEVILRCVPISNHLYFYWYRQILGQKVEFLVSFYNNEISEKSEIFDDQFSVERPDGSNFTLKIRSTKLEDSAMYFCASSLDRDRGEAFFGQGTRLTVV.